The rows below give T cell receptor beta chains drawn from one sample of a study of beta chain features in type 1 diabetes. Measured with immunoSEQ multiplex PCR; TCRdb has only the in-frame clones, and not every one. The data hold roughly 290,000 clones, with 8% observed a single time. Sequenced: central memory CD4+ T cells from blood. The receptors stem from a woman aged 18-29 years in good health. The CDR3 runs from the conserved cysteine through the conserved F or W. D genes are given only for firm matches. A row's size may be missing; if present it is once, few, many or a size class.

TRBJ1-1 | - | TRBV30 | TRBD1 | CAWSVRQGNTEAFF | TGTGCCTGGAGTGTAAGACAGGGGAACACTGAAGCTTTCTTT
TRBJ1-6 | - | TRBV6-1 | - | CASSEALARPNSPLHF | TGTGCCAGCAGTGAAGCCTTGGCCAGGCCGAATTCACCCCTCCACTTT
TRBJ2-5 | many | TRBV4-3 | - | CASSQAGSLTQYF | TGCGCCAGCAGCCAAGCGGGGAGTTTGACCCAGTACTTC
TRBJ1-1 | many | TRBV7-3 | - | CASSAKGGTEAFF | TGTGCCAGCAGCGCGAAGGGGGGAACTGAAGCTTTCTTT
TRBJ2-7 | - | TRBV18 | TRBD2 | CASSPGTGAGEDEQYF | TGTGCCAGCTCACCCGGCACGGGAGCGGGAGAAGACGAGCAGTACTTC
TRBJ2-1 | many | TRBV6-6 | TRBD1 | CASSHRGVSYNEQFF | TGTGCCAGCAGTCACAGGGGCGTCTCCTACAATGAGCAGTTCTTC
TRBJ2-1 | - | TRBV5-1 | TRBD2 | CASSLGAGGRNEQFF | TGCGCCAGCAGCTTGGGAGCGGGAGGCCGGAATGAGCAGTTCTTC
TRBJ2-6 | few | TRBV5-4 | TRBD2 | CASSQPGGSGANVLTF | TGTGCCAGCAGCCAACCCGGGGGGTCTGGGGCCAACGTCCTGACTTTC
TRBJ1-6 | many | TRBV9 | - | CASSATVNLNSPLHF | TGTGCCAGCAGCGCGACCGTCAACCTTAATTCACCCCTCCACTTT
TRBJ2-1 | few | TRBV4-3 | TRBD2 | CASSQQVGTSGRGQFF | TGCGCCAGCAGCCAACAGGTCGGGACTAGCGGGCGAGGGCAGTTCTTC
TRBJ2-4 | few | TRBV5-1 | - | CASNGAWAKNIQYF | TGCGCCAGCAACGGGGCATGGGCCAAAAACATTCAGTACTTC
TRBJ1-3 | few | TRBV29-1 | TRBD1 | CSVTPGQGNTIYF | TGCAGCGTGACTCCGGGACAGGGAAACACCATATATTTT
TRBJ2-7 | - | TRBV7-7 | - | CASSEGLYYEQYF | TGTGCTAGCAGCGAGGGACTTTACTACGAGCAGTACTTC
TRBJ2-1 | few | TRBV14 | - | CASSPPRQAGEQFF | TGTGCCAGCAGCCCCCCGAGACAGGCCGGTGAGCAGTTCTTC
TRBJ2-2 | few | TRBV19 | - | CASNYLGRTNTGELFF | TGTGCCAGCAATTATTTGGGACGGACGAACACCGGGGAGCTGTTTTTT
TRBJ2-3 | - | TRBV9 | - | CASSQSTGSTDTQYF | TGTGCCAGCAGCCAAAGCACAGGGAGCACAGATACGCAGTATTTT
TRBJ1-1 | few | TRBV5-1 | - | CASSRGGGTEAFF | TGCGCCAGCAGCCGAGGAGGGGGCACTGAAGCTTTCTTT
TRBJ1-1 | - | TRBV4-1 | - | CASSQDPPLYLDEAFF | TGCGCCAGCAGCCAAGATCCCCCACTCTACCTGGACGAAGCTTTCTTT
TRBJ2-7 | few | TRBV5-4 | TRBD2 | CASSPASVGGSAYEQYF | TGTGCCAGCAGCCCTGCTTCTGTGGGCGGGAGCGCCTACGAGCAGTACTTC
TRBJ1-2 | few | TRBV7-9 | - | CASSGTNYGYTF | TGTGCCAGCAGCGGAACAAACTATGGCTACACCTTC
TRBJ1-2 | - | TRBV19 | - | CASLNPRESIYGYTF | TGTGCCAGCCTCAACCCGAGGGAATCTATTTATGGCTACACCTTC
TRBJ2-5 | few | TRBV7-2 | - | CASSPIAGGIWETQYF | TGTGCCAGCAGCCCAATTGCAGGGGGGATCTGGGAGACCCAGTACTTC
TRBJ1-2 | - | TRBV7-3 | - | CASSSGQNYGYTF | TGTGCCAGCAGCTCTGGACAGAACTATGGCTACACCTTC
TRBJ1-5 | - | TRBV18 | - | CASSPSGYQPQHF | TGTGCCAGCTCACCATCGGGATATCAGCCCCAGCATTTT
TRBJ1-2 | - | TRBV6-5 | TRBD1 | CASRRTGDGYTF | TGTGCCAGCAGAAGGACAGGGGACGGCTACACCTTC
TRBJ1-2 | once | TRBV7-2 | - | CASSLVPETEDGYTF | TGTGCCAGCAGCTTAGTACCCGAGACGGAGGATGGCTACACCTTC
TRBJ2-2 | - | TRBV5-8 | - | CASSSQPGMNTGELFF | TGTGCCAGCAGCTCTCAACCGGGAATGAACACCGGGGAGCTGTTTTTT
TRBJ2-2 | - | TRBV6-1 | - | CASSDQVNTGELFF | TGTGCCAGCAGTGACCAAGTCAACACCGGGGAGCTGTTTTTT
TRBJ2-5 | few | TRBV5-1 | - | CASNSGTGQETQYF | TGCGCCAGCAACTCGGGAACTGGACAAGAGACCCAGTACTTC